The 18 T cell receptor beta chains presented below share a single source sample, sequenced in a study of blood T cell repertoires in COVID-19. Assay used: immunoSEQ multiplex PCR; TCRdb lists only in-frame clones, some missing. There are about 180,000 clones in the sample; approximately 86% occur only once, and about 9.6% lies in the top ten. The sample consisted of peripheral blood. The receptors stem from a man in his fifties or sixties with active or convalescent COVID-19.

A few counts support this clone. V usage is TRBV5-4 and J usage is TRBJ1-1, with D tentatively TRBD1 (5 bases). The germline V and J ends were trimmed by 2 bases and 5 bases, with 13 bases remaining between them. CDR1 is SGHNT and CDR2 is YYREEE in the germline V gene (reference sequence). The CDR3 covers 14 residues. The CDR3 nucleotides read TGTGCCAGCAGCTTACAGGTCTCGAGGACTGAAGCTTTCTTT. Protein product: CASSLQVSRTEAFF.

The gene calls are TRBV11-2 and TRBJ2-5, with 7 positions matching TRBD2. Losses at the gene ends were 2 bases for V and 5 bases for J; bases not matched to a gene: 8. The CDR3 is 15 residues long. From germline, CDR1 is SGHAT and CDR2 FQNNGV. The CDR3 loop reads CASSLSLGREETQYF. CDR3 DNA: TGTGCCAGCAGCTTAAGTCTGGGGAGGGAGGAGACCCAGTACTTC.

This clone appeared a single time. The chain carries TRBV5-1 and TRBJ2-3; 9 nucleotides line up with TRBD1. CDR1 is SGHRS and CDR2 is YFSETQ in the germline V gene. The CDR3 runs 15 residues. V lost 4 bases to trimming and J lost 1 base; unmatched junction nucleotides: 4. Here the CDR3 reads CASSARDRGTDTQYF. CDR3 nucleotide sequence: TGCGCCAGCAGCGCCCGGGACAGGGGCACAGATACGCAGTATTTT.

The CDR3 DNA is TGCGCCAGCAGCCCTCAAGGGGCGGATGAGCAGTTCTTC. Its translation is CASSPQGADEQFF. The chain joins TRBV4-3 to TRBJ2-1, with D tentatively TRBD1 (5 bases). The CDR3 length is 13 residues. V lost 4 bases and J 8 bases, leaving 12 bases between the germline ends. The germline gives CDR1 LGHNA, CDR2 YSLEER.

The DNA for the CDR3 is TGTGCCAGCAGCCCCCTGGGCGGGTACTCACCCCTCCACTTT. Translation: CASSPLGGYSPLHF. The chain recombines TRBV5-6 with TRBJ1-6; D is uncertain. V lost 4 bases and J 10 bases, leaving 15 bases between the germline ends. Germline V gene data show CDR1 as SGHDT and CDR2 as YYEEEE. This CDR3 contains 14 residues.

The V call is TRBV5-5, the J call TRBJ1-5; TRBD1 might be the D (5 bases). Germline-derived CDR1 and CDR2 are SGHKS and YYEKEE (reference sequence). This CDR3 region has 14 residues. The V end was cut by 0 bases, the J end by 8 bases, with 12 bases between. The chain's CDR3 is CASSLGLTGEPQHF. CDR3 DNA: TGTGCCAGCAGCTTGGGCTTGACGGGGGAGCCCCAGCATTTT.

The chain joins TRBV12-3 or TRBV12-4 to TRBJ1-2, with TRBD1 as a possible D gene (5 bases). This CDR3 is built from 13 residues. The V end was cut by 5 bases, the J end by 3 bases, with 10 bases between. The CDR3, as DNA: TGTGCCAGCAGTCCCCGGGGGGACTATGGCTACACCTTC. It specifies CASSPRGDYGYTF.

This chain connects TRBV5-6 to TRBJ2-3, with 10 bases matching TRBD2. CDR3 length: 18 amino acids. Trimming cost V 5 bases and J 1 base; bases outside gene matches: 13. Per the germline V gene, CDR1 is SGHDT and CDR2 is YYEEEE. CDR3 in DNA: TGTGCCAGCAGGGTGGGACTAGCGAAAAGGGAGGGCACAGATACGCAGTATTTT. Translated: CASRVGLAKREGTDTQYF. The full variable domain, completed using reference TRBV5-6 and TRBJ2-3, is DAGVTQSPTHLIKTRGQQVTLRCSPKSGHDTVSWYQQALGQGPQFIFQYYEEEERQRGNFPDRFSGHQFPNYSSELNVNALLLGDSALYLCASRVGLAKREGTDTQYFGPGTRLTVL.

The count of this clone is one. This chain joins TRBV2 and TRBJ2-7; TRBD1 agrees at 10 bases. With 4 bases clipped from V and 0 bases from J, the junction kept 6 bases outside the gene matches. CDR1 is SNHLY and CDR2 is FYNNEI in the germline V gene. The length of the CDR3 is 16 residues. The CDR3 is CASSVRRTGGSYEQYF. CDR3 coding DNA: TGTGCCAGCAGTGTTCGCCGGACAGGGGGCTCCTACGAGCAGTACTTC.

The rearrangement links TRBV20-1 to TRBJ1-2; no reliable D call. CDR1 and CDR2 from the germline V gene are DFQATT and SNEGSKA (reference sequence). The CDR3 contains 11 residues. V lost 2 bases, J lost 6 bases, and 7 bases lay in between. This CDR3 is CSARFTNGYTF. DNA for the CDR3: TGCAGTGCTAGATTCACTAATGGCTACACCTTC.

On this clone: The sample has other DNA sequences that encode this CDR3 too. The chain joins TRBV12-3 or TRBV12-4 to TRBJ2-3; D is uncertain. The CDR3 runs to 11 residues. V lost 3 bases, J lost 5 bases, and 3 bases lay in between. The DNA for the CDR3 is TGTGCCAGCAGTTTCAGAGATACGCAGTATTTT. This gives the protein CASSFRDTQYF.

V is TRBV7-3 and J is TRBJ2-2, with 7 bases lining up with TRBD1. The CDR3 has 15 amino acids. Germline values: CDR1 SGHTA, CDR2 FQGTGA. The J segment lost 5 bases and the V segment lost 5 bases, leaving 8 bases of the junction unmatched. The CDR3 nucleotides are TGTGCCAGCAGCCCGACGGGGACAGCTACCGGGGAGCTGTTTTTT. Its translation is CASSPTGTATGELFF.

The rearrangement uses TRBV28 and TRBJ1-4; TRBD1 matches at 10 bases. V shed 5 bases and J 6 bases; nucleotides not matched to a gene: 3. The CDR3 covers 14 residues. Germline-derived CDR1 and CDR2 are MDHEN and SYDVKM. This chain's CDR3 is CASSTGTGDEKLFF. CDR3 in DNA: TGTGCCAGCAGTACCGGGACAGGGGATGAAAAACTGTTTTTT.

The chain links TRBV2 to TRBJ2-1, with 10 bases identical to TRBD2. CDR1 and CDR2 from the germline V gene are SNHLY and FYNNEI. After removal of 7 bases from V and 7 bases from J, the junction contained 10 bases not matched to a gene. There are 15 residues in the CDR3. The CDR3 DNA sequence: TGTGCCAGCAAGACCGAGCGGGGGGGACGGAATGAGCAGTTCTTC. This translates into CASKTERGGRNEQFF.

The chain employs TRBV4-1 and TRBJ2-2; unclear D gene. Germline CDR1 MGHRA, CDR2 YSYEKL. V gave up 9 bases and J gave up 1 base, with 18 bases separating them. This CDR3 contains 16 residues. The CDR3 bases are TGCGCCAGGCTAATCCACTTCCCGGGGAACACCGGGGAGCTGTTTTTT. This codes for CARLIHFPGNTGELFF.

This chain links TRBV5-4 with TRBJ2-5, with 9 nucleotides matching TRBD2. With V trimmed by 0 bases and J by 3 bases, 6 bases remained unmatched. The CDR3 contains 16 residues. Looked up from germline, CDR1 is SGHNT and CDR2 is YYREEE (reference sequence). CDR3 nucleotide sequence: TGTGCCAGCAGCTTGGGATTAGCGGGGGTTAAAGAGACCCAGTACTTC. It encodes CASSLGLAGVKETQYF.

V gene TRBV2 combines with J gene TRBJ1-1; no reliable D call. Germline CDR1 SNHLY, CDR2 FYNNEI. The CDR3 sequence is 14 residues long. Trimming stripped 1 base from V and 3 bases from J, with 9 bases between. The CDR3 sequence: CASSEGPSDTEAFF. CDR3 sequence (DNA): TGTGCCAGCAGTGAAGGGCCCAGCGACACTGAAGCTTTCTTT.

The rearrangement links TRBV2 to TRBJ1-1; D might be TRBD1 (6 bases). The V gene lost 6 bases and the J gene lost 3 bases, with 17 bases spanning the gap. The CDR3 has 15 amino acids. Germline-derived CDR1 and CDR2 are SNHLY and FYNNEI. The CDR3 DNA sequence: TGTGCCAGCAGCCTCGACAGGCTGGATCACACTGAAGCTTTCTTT. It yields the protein CASSLDRLDHTEAFF. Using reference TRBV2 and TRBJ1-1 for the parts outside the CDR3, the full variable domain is EPEVTQTPSHQVTQMGQEVILRCVPISNHLYFYWYRQILGQKVEFLVSFYNNEISEKSEIFDDQFSVERPDGSNFTLKIRSTKLEDSAMYFCASSLDRLDHTEAFFGQGTRLTVV.